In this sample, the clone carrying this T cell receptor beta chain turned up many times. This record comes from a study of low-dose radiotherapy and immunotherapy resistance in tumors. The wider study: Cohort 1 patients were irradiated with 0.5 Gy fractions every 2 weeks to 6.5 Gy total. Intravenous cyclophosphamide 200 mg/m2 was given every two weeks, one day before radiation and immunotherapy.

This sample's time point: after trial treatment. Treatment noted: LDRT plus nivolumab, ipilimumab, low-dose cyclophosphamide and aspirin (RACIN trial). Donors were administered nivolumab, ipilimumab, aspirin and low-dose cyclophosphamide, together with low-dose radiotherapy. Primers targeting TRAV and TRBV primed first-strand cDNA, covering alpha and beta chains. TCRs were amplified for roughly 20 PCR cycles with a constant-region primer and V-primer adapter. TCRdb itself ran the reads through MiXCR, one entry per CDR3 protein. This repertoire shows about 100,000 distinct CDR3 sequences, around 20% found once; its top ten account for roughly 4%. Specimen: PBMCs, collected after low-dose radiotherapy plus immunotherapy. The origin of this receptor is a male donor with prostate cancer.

CDR3 nucleotide sequence: TGTGCCAGCAGCCCGGGACAACTAACCGGGGAGCTGTTTTTT. Protein: CASSPGQLTGELFF. The chain combines TRBV11-3 with TRBJ2-2; D might be TRBD1 (6 bases). The germline CDR1 and CDR2 sequences are SGHNT and YENEEA. There are 14 residues in the CDR3. V was pared by 5 bases and J by 5 bases, with 12 bases between.